The clone carrying this T cell receptor (beta chain) turned up a few times. The antigen is not known. This specimen comes from a study of T-cell memory formation after mild COVID-19. The study, taken as a whole, reports: Pre-infection memory already had some responding clones, implying cross-reactive memory joined.

5'RACE with constant-segment primers yielded barcoded, UMI-tagged TCR alpha and TCR beta cDNA libraries. From the 5' RACE reads, TCRdb called clonotypes with MiXCR, one entry per CDR3 protein. Of about 350,000 distinct CDR3 sequences in the sample, about an eighth are singletons; the top ten hold less than 25%. V lost 4 bases, J lost 2 bases, and 9 bases stayed unmatched. Per the germline V gene, CDR1 is SGHRS and CDR2 is YFSETQ. The CDR3 consists of 16 residues. Sequences were obtained from PBMCs or a T cell subset sorted from them (not recorded which). J is TRBJ2-3 and V is TRBV5-1, with 8 bases matching TRBD2. The sequence came from a man younger than 35 who had mild COVID-19 (a few samples of this study predate the infection). Cell type and time point are not known. CDR3 sequence: CASSPLGRGATDTQYF. The CDR3 DNA follows: TGCGCCAGCAGCCCTTTGGGGCGGGGGGCCACAGATACGCAGTATTTT.